One and the same sample provided the 20 T cell receptor beta chains below, sequenced in a study of cytomegalovirus exposure and HLA in healthy donors. Primers for the PCR totalled 60 Vbeta and 13 Jbeta. Assay used: immunoSEQ multiplex PCR; TCRdb lists only in-frame clones, some missing. The sample records around 100,000 clones, roughly 70% being singletons. The sequenced sample was PBMCs. These receptor sequences come from a man in his forties or fifties in good health and CMV-seronegative.

V and J are TRBV19 and TRBJ1-1; 10 bases agree with TRBD1. Germline lookup yields CDR1 LNHDA and CDR2 SQIVND (reference sequence). The CDR3 has 16 amino acids. The V segment lost 5 bases and the J segment 0 bases; nucleotides outside the gene matches: 6. The CDR3 nucleotides read TGTGCCAGTAGTTCAGACAGGGGGCTCGTGAACACTGAAGCTTTCTTT. Its translation: CASSSDRGLVNTEAFF.

The chain joins TRBV18 to TRBJ1-3, with D hard to call. The germline V gene has CDR1 KGHSH and CDR2 LQKENI. Trimming left V 3 bases short and J 2 bases short, with 14 bases between. The CDR3 runs to 16 residues. The chain's CDR3 is CASSPLPDGAGNTIYF. The CDR3 coding sequence is TGTGCCAGCTCACCCCTCCCCGACGGGGCTGGAAACACCATATATTTT. The complete variable domain, with remaining parts taken from reference TRBV18 and TRBJ1-3, reads NAGVMQNPRHLVRRRGQEARLRCSPMKGHSHVYWYRQLPEEGLKFMVYLQKENIIDESGMPKERFSAEFPKEGPSILRIQQVVRGDSAAYFCASSPLPDGAGNTIYFGEGSWLTVV.

The chain employs TRBV4-1 and TRBJ1-6; D is ambiguous. The CDR3 has 15 residues. V lost 0 bases and J lost 0, with 3 bases in between. Germline CDR1 reads MGHRA; CDR2 reads YSYEKL. The chain's CDR3 is CASSQDSSYNSPLHF. The CDR3 DNA reads as TGCGCCAGCAGCCAAGACAGCTCCTATAATTCACCCCTCCACTTT.

V usage is TRBV7-9 and J usage is TRBJ2-1; TRBD2 might be the D (5 bases). The CDR3 covers 16 residues. CDR1 is SEHNR, CDR2 FQNEAQ, per germline (reference sequence). V was shortened by 5 bases and J by 9 bases, with 23 bases between the two germline ends. The CDR3 protein is CASSLNTHSPGSEQFF. In DNA, the CDR3 is TGTGCCAGCAGCCTTAATACCCACTCCCCGGGGTCTGAGCAGTTCTTC. Supplemented by reference TRBV7-9 and TRBJ2-1, the full variable domain reads DTGVSQNPRHKITKRGQNVTFRCDPISEHNRLYWYRQTLGQGPEFLTYFQNEAQLEKSRLLSDRFSAERPKGSFSTLEIQRTEQGDSAMYLCASSLNTHSPGSEQFFGPGTRLTVL.

The gene calls are TRBV18 and TRBJ2-3; D unresolved. CDR1 is KGHSH, CDR2 LQKENI, per germline. The CDR3 has 16 residues. The V gene lost 5 bases and the J gene lost 0 bases, with 15 bases spanning the gap. CDR3 loop: CASSGASGLSTDTQYF. DNA for the CDR3: TGTGCCAGCTCAGGCGCATCGGGTCTTAGCACAGATACGCAGTATTTT.

The chain links TRBV5-1 to TRBJ2-1, with D maybe TRBD1 (5 bases). Trimming cost V 4 bases and J 0 bases, with 17 bases left between them. This CDR3 comprises 17 residues. Germline CDR1 and CDR2: SGHRS and YFSETQ. Here the CDR3 reads CASSRRTTVSSYNEQFF. The DNA of the CDR3 is TGCGCCAGCAGCAGACGGACGACAGTCAGCTCCTACAATGAGCAGTTCTTC.

The chain uses TRBV11-1 and TRBJ1-1, with a tentative D call TRBD1 (6 bases). Trimming took off 5 bases at V and 0 bases at J, with 13 bases between the two ends. The germline V gene encodes CDR1 SGHAT and CDR2 FQDESV (reference sequence). The CDR3 is 15 amino acids. For the CDR3, the DNA is TGTGCCAGCAGCCAAGGGGGAAGTATGAACACTGAAGCTTTCTTT. Protein: CASSQGGSMNTEAFF.

This sequence joins TRBV2 and TRBJ2-7; D is possibly TRBD2 (6 bases). The germline CDR1 and CDR2 sequences are SNHLY and FYNNEI. The V end was cut by 7 bases, the J end by 2 bases, with 12 bases between. The length of the CDR3 is 13 residues. The CDR3 is CASTRAGPYEQYF. The CDR3 DNA sequence: TGTGCCAGCACCCGAGCGGGCCCCTACGAGCAGTACTTC. The entire variable domain, with the rest obtained from reference TRBV2 and TRBJ2-7, is as follows: EPEVTQTPSHQVTQMGQEVILRCVPISNHLYFYWYRQILGQKVEFLVSFYNNEISEKSEIFDDQFSVERPDGSNFTLKIRSTKLEDSAMYFCASTRAGPYEQYFGPGTRLTVT.

This chain joins TRBV19 and TRBJ2-7; TRBD2 aligns across 12 bases. V lost 4 bases to trimming and J lost 3 bases; unmatched junction nucleotides: 7. CDR1 is LNHDA and CDR2 is SQIVND in the germline V gene (reference sequence). The CDR3 sequence is 16 residues long. The CDR3 nucleotides read TGTGCCAGTAGTAACCCCATGACTAGCGGGAGCTACGAGCAGTACTTC. Amino acids: CASSNPMTSGSYEQYF.

V and J are TRBV5-4 and TRBJ1-2; unclear D gene. Germline CDR1 and CDR2: SGHNT and YYREEE (reference sequence). This CDR3 has 11 residues. V dropped 2 bases and J dropped 4 bases, with 3 bases sitting between them. The CDR3 sequence: CASSFSYGYTF. The CDR3 DNA reads as TGTGCCAGCAGCTTTAGCTATGGCTACACCTTC. The full variable domain, its missing parts supplied by reference TRBV5-4 and TRBJ1-2, is ETGVTQSPTHLIKTRGQQVTLRCSSQSGHNTVSWYQQALGQGPQFIFQYYREEENGRGNFPPRFSGLQFPNYSSELNVNALELDDSALYLCASSFSYGYTFGSGTRLTVV.

This chain links TRBV29-1 with TRBJ1-1; 7 nucleotides match TRBD1. Germline assignment: CDR1 SQVTM and CDR2 ANQGSEA. This CDR3 is built from 12 residues. This chain's CDR3 is CSTPDRDTEAFF. The CDR3 DNA is TGCAGTACTCCCGACAGGGACACTGAAGCTTTCTTT.

The genes are TRBV29-1 and TRBJ1-1; 8 nucleotides agree with TRBD1. V lost 5 bases, J lost 5 bases, and 4 bases stayed unmatched. CDR1 and CDR2 (germline): SQVTM, ANQGSEA. This CDR3 has 12 residues. This CDR3 is CSVQGALTEAFF. CDR3 DNA sequence: TGCAGCGTTCAGGGGGCGCTTACTGAAGCTTTCTTT.

The chain has TRBV20-1 and TRBJ1-2, with no clear D. Germline V gene sequence: CDR1 DFQATT, CDR2 SNEGSKA (reference sequence). This CDR3 spans 11 amino acids. V was trimmed by 8 bases and J by 1 base, leaving 8 bases between them. The CDR3 loop reads CSTRRNYGYTF. As DNA, the CDR3 is TGCAGTACCAGGCGTAACTATGGCTACACCTTC.

The CDR3 sequence: CASSFGGAGANVLTF. The CDR3 region has the DNA TGTGCCAGCAGCTTTGGGGGGGCTGGGGCCAACGTCCTGACTTTC. The chain recombines TRBV7-2 with TRBJ2-6; 7 positions agree with TRBD2. Germline trimming cut 3 bases from V and 2 bases from J; bases unmatched to any gene: 1. CDR3 length equals 15 residues. CDR1 and CDR2 from the germline V gene are SGHTA and FQGNSA.

This clone was picked up a small number of times. J is TRBJ2-5 and V is TRBV10-3, with D perhaps TRBD2 (5 bases). The germline V and J ends were trimmed by 7 bases and 7 bases, with 19 bases remaining between them. Per the germline V gene, CDR1 is ENHRY and CDR2 is SYGVKD. The CDR3 extends over 14 amino acids. CDR3 bases: TGTGCCATCACCGAAGACGCCGAAAGCGGGACCCAGTACTTC. This gives the protein CAITEDAESGTQYF.

The chain is built from TRBV27 and TRBJ2-3, with D perhaps TRBD1 (5 bases). Deletions cut 8 bases from V and 0 bases from J, with 12 bases between. From germline, CDR1 is MNHEY and CDR2 SMNVEV (reference sequence). The CDR3 is 14 residues long. In DNA, the CDR3 is TGTGCCAGCGGTAAACAGGCTAGCACAGATACGCAGTATTTT. Translation gives CASGKQASTDTQYF.

The genes are TRBV6-5 and TRBJ2-7; 7 nucleotides line up with TRBD2. The CDR3 spans 16 residues. V was clipped by 0 bases and J by 2 bases; unmatched bases: 7. Germline lookup yields CDR1 MNHEY and CDR2 SVGAGI. For the CDR3, the DNA is TGTGCCAGCAGTTACTCGGGGCTAGCGGAGACCTACGAGCAGTACTTC. Encoded protein: CASSYSGLAETYEQYF.

This clone ranks as medium-sized. The chain carries TRBV5-4 and TRBJ1-1, with a possible D match to TRBD1 (5 bases). The V end was cut by 5 bases, the J end by 1 base, with 15 bases between. The germline V gene has CDR1 SGHNT and CDR2 YYREEE (reference sequence). The CDR3 has 15 residues. CDR3 sequence reads: CASSHALGGNTEAFF. CDR3 coding DNA: TGTGCCAGCAGTCATGCTTTGGGGGGGAACACTGAAGCTTTCTTT. Supplemented by reference TRBV5-4 and TRBJ1-1, the full variable domain reads ETGVTQSPTHLIKTRGQQVTLRCSSQSGHNTVSWYQQALGQGPQFIFQYYREEENGRGNFPPRFSGLQFPNYSSELNVNALELDDSALYLCASSHALGGNTEAFFGQGTRLTVV.

J is TRBJ2-1 and V is TRBV29-1; 9 bases are shared with TRBD2. Germline V gene sequence: CDR1 SQVTM, CDR2 ANQGSEA. There are 17 residues in the CDR3. The ends lost 5 bases at V and 2 bases at J; junction bases unmatched: 13. The CDR3 nucleotides read TGCAGCGTTAGTAGCGGGAGTGTCTCGGTTGCCTACAATGAGCAGTTCTTC. Protein product: CSVSSGSVSVAYNEQFF.

This chain joins TRBV2 and TRBJ1-2, with TRBD1 as a possible D gene (6 bases). V was clipped by 7 bases and J by 0 bases, with 12 bases between them. Germline CDR1 and CDR2: SNHLY and FYNNEI. This CDR3 is 14 amino acids long. CDR3 coding DNA: TGTGCCAGCAACAGACAGGCAACTAACTATGGCTACACCTTC. Protein sequence: CASNRQATNYGYTF.